Listed here are 24 T cell receptor beta chains from one sample, sequenced in a study of technical replicates of blood from several donors (TCRdb year 2017). Library preparation employed the immunoSEQ multiplex PCR assay. TCRdb took this table from immuneACCESS and kept in-frame rearrangements with V and J called. Such tables lack part of the clones; where checked against another copy, unresolved V genes explain under half of the gap, and the rest is unexplained. Within this sample are about 64,000 clones, with around nine tenths of them counted one time only. In total, the top ten clones hold around 5% of the sample. The sequencing sample was made of PBMCs. Every receptor here comes from a human donor in good health. Some clones in this sample may be carry-over from other donors' samples.

The V and J genes are TRBV21-1 and TRBJ1-1. TRBV21-1 is recorded as a pseudogene. The CDR3 totals 14 residues. The CDR3 loop is CASITGRGTTEAFF. The CDR3 DNA is TGTGCCAGCATCACGGGTCGGGGTACCACTGAAGCTTTCTTT.

The V and J genes are TRBV15 and TRBJ2-3, with 9 bases identical to TRBD2. Germline V gene lookup returns CDR1 LNHNV and CDR2 YYDKDF (reference sequence). V shed 6 bases and J 6 bases; nucleotides not matched to a gene: 7. The CDR3 length is 14 residues. The chain's CDR3 is CATRVAGVRDTQYF. The CDR3 DNA is TGTGCCACCAGGGTAGCGGGAGTCAGGGATACGCAGTATTTT.

This clone has more than one count but fewer than ten. DNA for the CDR3: TGTGCCAGCAGCCCTAGTTCTTGGCGGGGCAGCACAGATACGCAGTATTTT. Translation: CASSPSSWRGSTDTQYF. The V gene is TRBV9, the J gene TRBJ2-3; D perhaps matches TRBD2 (6 bases). Trimming shortened V by 4 bases and J by 0 bases, and 18 bases separated the two germline ends. This CDR3 is 17 amino acids long. Germline CDR1 and CDR2: SGDLS and YYNGEE.

The J gene is TRBJ1-5, the V gene TRBV6-1, with D possibly being TRBD1 (5 bases). This CDR3 is built from 13 residues. The V and J ends lost 8 bases and 2 bases respectively, with 10 bases between them. Germline V gene lookup returns CDR1 MNHNS and CDR2 SASEGT. The CDR3 nucleotides are TGTGCCAGCCTCAGGGATGGCAATCAGCCCCAGCATTTT. Its protein is CASLRDGNQPQHF.

CDR3 residues: CASSPNGLAGVGTDTQYF. The CDR3 coding sequence is TGTGCCAGCAGCCCGAACGGACTAGCGGGAGTCGGAACAGATACGCAGTATTTT. The rearrangement joins TRBV7-2 to TRBJ2-3, with TRBD2 matching 13 bases. Germline CDR1 SGHTA, CDR2 FQGNSA. This CDR3 spans 18 amino acids. V was pared by 5 bases and J by 3 bases, with 11 bases of the junction left unmatched.

This chain connects TRBV12-5 to TRBJ2-5; TRBD2 might be the D (6 bases). CDR3 length: 13 amino acids. V was clipped by 5 bases and J by 5 bases, with 12 bases between them. The germline V gene encodes CDR1 LGHNT and CDR2 FRNRAP. CDR3 coding DNA: TGTGCTAGTGGTCCGGGGGATGGGGAGACCCAGTACTTC. It codes for CASGPGDGETQYF.

The chain combines TRBV19 with TRBJ1-1; no firm D call. V was trimmed by 6 bases and J by 6 bases, leaving 20 bases between them. CDR3 length equals 15 residues. Germline V gives CDR1 LNHDA, CDR2 SQIVND (reference sequence). Here the CDR3 DNA reads TGTGCCAGTAGGAACGACAAAGGAGGCGTCGCTGAAGCTTTCTTT. Amino acids: CASRNDKGGVAEAFF.

The chain carries TRBV2 and TRBJ2-3; 14 nucleotides line up with TRBD2. The V gene end was trimmed by 7 bases and the J gene end by 4 bases; junction bases not matched to a gene: 7. This CDR3 contains 16 residues. Germline V CDR1 and CDR2: SNHLY, FYNNEI. CDR3 nucleotides: TGTGCCAGCAAGACGGGACTAGCGGGGGAGGCAGATACGCAGTATTTT. Amino acids: CASKTGLAGEADTQYF.

The chain links TRBV6-1 to TRBJ2-1; D may be TRBD2 (6 bases). CDR1 and CDR2 from the germline V gene are MNHNS and SASEGT. The ends were cut back, 6 bases at V and 5 bases at J, with 11 bases in the middle. The CDR3 runs 13 residues. DNA of the CDR3: TGTGCCAGCAGCCGACTAGGGAACAATGAGCAGTTCTTC. Protein: CASSRLGNNEQFF.

The chain has TRBV5-4 and TRBJ2-1, with TRBD2 matching over 7 bases. J gave up 5 bases and V 4 bases, and 9 bases lay outside the gene matches. This CDR3 has 15 amino acids. Germline assignment: CDR1 SGHNT and CDR2 YYREEE (reference sequence). The chain's CDR3 is CASSMGSGEHNEQFF. The CDR3 DNA is TGTGCCAGCAGCATGGGAAGCGGGGAGCACAATGAGCAGTTCTTC. The full variable domain, with the rest looked up from reference TRBV5-4 and TRBJ2-1, is ETGVTQSPTHLIKTRGQQVTLRCSSQSGHNTVSWYQQALGQGPQFIFQYYREEENGRGNFPPRFSGLQFPNYSSELNVNALELDDSALYLCASSMGSGEHNEQFFGPGTRLTVL.

The chain recombines TRBV5-1 with TRBJ2-7; tentative D call: TRBD2 (6 bases). V lost 0 bases and J 4 bases, leaving 14 bases between the germline ends. CDR1 SGHRS and CDR2 YFSETQ come from the germline V gene. The CDR3 spans 15 residues. This CDR3 is CASSLEPGDGYEQYF. CDR3 bases: TGCGCCAGCAGCTTGGAGCCGGGGGACGGGTACGAGCAGTACTTC.

This clone was picked up a small number of times. The rearrangement joins TRBV19 to TRBJ2-7; 9 bases line up with TRBD2. The CDR3 covers 15 residues. Germline V gene lookup returns CDR1 LNHDA and CDR2 SQIVND (reference sequence). Trimming took 9 bases from V and 7 from J; bases not matched to a gene: 16. This CDR3 is CASSGASGKTGEQYF. The DNA for the CDR3 is TGTGCCAGCTCTGGGGCTAGCGGGAAAACGGGGGAGCAGTACTTC.

This chain joins TRBV10-3 and TRBJ2-2; D is perhaps TRBD1 (5 bases). This CDR3 contains 15 residues. Germline V CDR1 and CDR2: ENHRY, SYGVKD. Trimming shortened V by 6 bases and J by 2 bases, and 13 bases separated the two germline ends. The CDR3 DNA follows: TGTGCCATCAGCCCCTCGAGGACAAACACCGGGGAGCTGTTTTTT. It is translated as CAISPSRTNTGELFF.

The chain uses TRBV10-3 and TRBJ2-7, with D possibly TRBD2 on 5 matching bases. V lost 4 bases and J lost 3, with 7 bases in between. The V gene's germline CDR1 is ENHRY and CDR2 SYGVKD. The CDR3 sequence is 12 residues long. The CDR3 sequence: CAISVRDYEQYF. DNA for the CDR3: TGTGCCATCAGTGTGAGGGACTACGAGCAGTACTTC.

The DNA for the CDR3 is TGTGCCAGTTACAGGGGATTGAACACTGAAGCTTTCTTT. Translating gives CASYRGLNTEAFF. This chain connects TRBV2 to TRBJ1-1, with 7 bases identical to TRBD1. This CDR3 is 13 amino acids long. CDR1 and CDR2 from the germline V gene are SNHLY and FYNNEI. The junction had 4 bases not matched to a gene; V was cut back by 9 bases and J by 0 bases. The variable domain in full, with the rest retrieved from reference TRBV2 and TRBJ1-1, is EPEVTQTPSHQVTQMGQEVILRCVPISNHLYFYWYRQILGQKVEFLVSFYNNEISEKSEIFDDQFSVERPDGSNFTLKIRSTKLEDSAMYFCASYRGLNTEAFFGQGTRLTVV.

The CDR3 region is CASSPLAGGWETQYF. CDR3 nucleotide sequence: TGTGCCAGCAGCCCACTAGCGGGGGGTTGGGAGACCCAGTACTTC. The chain combines TRBV7-2 with TRBJ2-5, with 12 bases fitting TRBD2. The ends lost 5 bases at V and 5 bases at J; junction bases unmatched: 6. Germline assignment: CDR1 SGHTA and CDR2 FQGNSA. There are 15 residues in the CDR3.

The gene calls are TRBV5-1 and TRBJ1-4; possible D gene TRBD1, 5 bases. CDR1 is SGHRS, CDR2 YFSETQ, per germline. The CDR3 extends over 15 amino acids. The ends were cut back, 1 base at V and 3 bases at J, with 10 bases in the middle. The CDR3: CASSLQGASNEKLFF. In DNA, the CDR3 is TGCGCCAGCAGCTTGCAGGGTGCGTCTAATGAAAAACTGTTTTTT.

As regards this clone: One junction end disagrees with the germline gene, perhaps due to a read error. The gene calls are TRBV5-1 and TRBJ2-3; TRBD1 might be the D (6 bases). This CDR3 is 13 amino acids long. Germline V gene sequence: CDR1 SGHRS, CDR2 YFSETQ. The CDR3 here is CVSAYRDTDTQYF. Here the CDR3 DNA reads TGCGTCAGCGCCTACAGGGACACAGATACGCAGTATTTT.

On this clone: The junction departs from the called germline gene at one end, perhaps through a read error. CDR3 sequence (DNA): TGTGCCAGCAGCAGGGCTGGACAGGGGGCTGGCAACACCATATATTTT. It yields the protein CASSRAGQGAGNTIYF. The V call is TRBV5-4, the J call TRBJ1-3; 11 nucleotides match TRBD1. Germline CDR1 and CDR2: SGHNT and YYREEE (reference sequence). The CDR3 runs to 16 residues.

J is TRBJ1-5 and V is TRBV19; D is uncertain. With 3 bases removed from V and 7 bases from J, the gap between germline ends came to 10 bases. The CDR3 loop spans 13 amino acids. Looked up from germline, CDR1 is LNHDA and CDR2 is SQIVND (reference sequence). The CDR3 is CASSIEGGQPQHF. The CDR3 DNA follows: TGTGCCAGTAGTATCGAGGGAGGCCAGCCCCAGCATTTT.

The chain combines TRBV12-5 with TRBJ2-5; D unresolved. The CDR3 covers 12 residues. Trimming took off 1 base at V and 4 bases at J, with 4 bases between the two ends. Germline V gene sequence: CDR1 LGHNT, CDR2 FRNRAP. The CDR3 sequence is CASGLAGETQYF. The CDR3 region has the DNA TGTGCTAGTGGTTTGGCGGGAGAGACCCAGTACTTC.

This chain links TRBV4-2 with TRBJ2-7, with a weak D call TRBD2 (5 bases). The CDR3 runs to 14 residues. The V gene's germline CDR1 is LGHNA and CDR2 YNFKEQ. V dropped 0 bases and J dropped 3 bases, with 9 bases sitting between them. CDR3: CASSQEYGDYEQYF. In nucleotides, the CDR3 is TGTGCCAGCAGCCAAGAGTACGGGGACTACGAGCAGTACTTC.

This clone was recorded once. The CDR3 loop reads CAISGTGGGTYEQYF. The CDR3 nucleotides are TGTGCCATCAGTGGTACAGGGGGTGGAACCTACGAGCAGTACTTC. J is TRBJ2-7 and V is TRBV10-3; 8 bases map to TRBD1. Germline lookup yields CDR1 ENHRY and CDR2 SYGVKD. V trimming: 4 bases; J trimming: 2 bases; junction bases outside the gene matches: 7. The CDR3 totals 15 residues.

This chain connects TRBV11-2 to TRBJ2-2, with a possible D match to TRBD1 (7 bases). Trimming took 7 bases from V and 7 from J, leaving 19 bases between them. From germline, CDR1 is SGHAT and CDR2 FQNNGV. This CDR3 comprises 15 residues. In DNA form, the CDR3 reads TGTGCCAGCACAAGATCCGGGACAGCGGGCGGGGAGCTGTTTTTT. Residues: CASTRSGTAGGELFF.